The 12 T cell receptor beta chains below all came from one sample that was sequenced in a study of blood T cells in healthy people across ages. For the second PCR, which ran for roughly 6 to 12 cycles, a sample-barcoded 5' primer and a J-beta primer mix were used. TCRdb reprocessed the 5' RACE reads with MiXCR, giving one entry per CDR3 protein. Of 800,000 or so distinct CDR3 sequences listed, about 46% were seen once; the top ten hold 15% to 20%. The specimen sequenced was blood. The receptors come from an elderly man in good health.

The chain carries TRBV29-1 and TRBJ2-7, with unresolved D. Between the trimmed V and J ends, which lost 2 bases and 5 bases, there was a span of 10 bases. Looked up from germline, CDR1 is SQVTM and CDR2 is ANQGSEA. This CDR3 is 12 amino acids long. The CDR3 DNA reads as TGCAGCGTTGAAACCGCAGTCAACGAGCAGTACTTC. Amino acids: CSVETAVNEQYF.

This clonotype was counted between two and nine times. This chain links TRBV7-2 with TRBJ1-2; D remains ambiguous. Germline CDR1 SGHTA, CDR2 FQGNSA. Trimming took off 3 bases at V and 6 bases at J, with 17 bases between the two ends. This CDR3 spans 15 amino acids. The chain's CDR3 is CASSLVGPRRDGYTF. The CDR3 region has the DNA TGTGCCAGCAGCTTGGTCGGACCTCGGCGAGATGGCTACACCTTC.

The chain uses TRBV2 and TRBJ1-5, with a weak D call TRBD1 (6 bases). The CDR3 has 12 residues. Germline loops: CDR1 SNHLY, CDR2 FYNNEI. Trimming shortened V by 7 bases and J by 4 bases, and 8 bases separated the two germline ends. The CDR3 nucleotides read TGTGCCAGCACGGGGGCAAATCAGCCCCAGCATTTT. Amino acids: CASTGANQPQHF.

This clonotype is a singleton in its sample. The chain joins TRBV28 to TRBJ2-7; 10 positions agree with TRBD2. The end of the DNA fits TRBJ2-5 better, so the J call may be wrong. Germline CDR1 reads MDHEN; CDR2 reads SYDVKM. The CDR3 totals 15 residues. CDR3 coding DNA: TGTGCCAGCAGTCCTAGCGGGAGTCTTAAAGAGACCCAGTACTTC. Its protein product is CASSPSGSLKETQYF.

This clonotype showed up many times. The chain has TRBV10-3 and TRBJ1-2; tentative D call: TRBD1 (5 bases). Trimming removed 4 bases from V and 0 bases from J, with 12 bases in between. Germline CDR1 is ENHRY and CDR2 is SYGVKD. The CDR3 runs to 15 residues. CDR3 amino acids: CAISAGTASNYGYTF. The CDR3 DNA sequence: TGTGCCATCAGTGCGGGGACGGCTTCTAACTATGGCTACACCTTC.

The rearrangement links TRBV9 to TRBJ1-1, with TRBD1 matching 9 bases. V trimming: 1 base; J trimming: 3 bases; junction bases outside the gene matches: 4. Germline CDR1 and CDR2: SGDLS and YYNGEE. The CDR3 has 15 residues. Here the CDR3 reads CASSVSDRGYTEAFF. The DNA of the CDR3 is TGTGCCAGCAGCGTATCAGACAGGGGGTACACTGAAGCTTTCTTT.

V and J are TRBV4-1 and TRBJ2-3, with 11 bases that match TRBD2. The CDR3 has 13 residues. Trimming at V came to 0 bases and at J to 14 bases, leaving 4 bases not matched to a gene. Germline assignment: CDR1 MGHRA and CDR2 YSYEKL. The CDR3 DNA is TGCGCCAGCAGCCAAGAGGGCCTAGCGGGGGGGTATTTT. This sequence encodes CASSQEGLAGGYF.

A few counts support this clonotype. The V and J genes are TRBV2 and TRBJ2-6; D unclear. The CDR3 covers 15 residues. Germline lookup yields CDR1 SNHLY and CDR2 FYNNEI. V shed 8 bases and J shed 4 bases, with 15 bases lying between them. The CDR3: CASSELGYGANVLTF. In DNA, the CDR3 is TGTGCCAGCTCTGAACTCGGCTACGGGGCCAACGTCCTGACTTTC.

The chain links TRBV3-1 to TRBJ2-7; 8 bases are a match to TRBD1. The CDR3 has 15 residues. J lost 2 bases, V lost 4 bases, and 7 bases had no gene match. The germline V gene has CDR1 LGHDT and CDR2 YNNKEL (reference sequence). CDR3 sequence (DNA): TGTGCCAGCAGCCTCCAGGACAGGGCGCCCTACGAGCAGTACTTC. This codes for CASSLQDRAPYEQYF.

The gene calls are TRBV20-1 and TRBJ2-5; possible D gene TRBD2, 6 bases. This CDR3 has 12 residues. Trimming cost V 3 bases and J 2 bases, with 7 bases left between them. Germline V gives CDR1 DFQATT, CDR2 SNEGSKA (reference sequence). Written as DNA, the CDR3 is TGCAGTGCTAGTAGCGGACAAGAGACCCAGTACTTC. Residues: CSASSGQETQYF.

This clonotype was found a few times. This sequence joins TRBV11-2 and TRBJ2-5; tentative D call: TRBD1 (5 bases). V was shortened by 1 base and J by 4 bases, with 13 bases between the two germline ends. Germline V gives CDR1 SGHAT, CDR2 FQNNGV. This CDR3 has 15 amino acids. In DNA, the CDR3 is TGTGCCAGCAGCTTAGTTCCAGGGCTACGAGAGACCCAGTACTTC. As protein: CASSLVPGLRETQYF.

This clonotype was counted a few times. The V and J genes are TRBV20-1 and TRBJ2-1, with 10 bases lining up with TRBD2. There are 19 residues in the CDR3. Germline V lookup: CDR1 DFQATT, CDR2 SNEGSKA (reference sequence). The V and J ends lost 0 bases and 7 bases, in that order; junction bases with no gene match: 18. The CDR3 loop reads CSARDSGASGSLVWNEQFF. CDR3 bases: TGCAGTGCTAGAGATAGTGGGGCTAGCGGGAGTTTGGTATGGAATGAGCAGTTCTTC.